The 16 T cell receptor beta chains listed next were all sequenced from one sample in a study of response to subunit inactivated influenza vaccine. TCRdb recomputed calls from the RT-PCR reads with MiXCR, one row per CDR3 protein. The sample records about 190,000 distinct CDR3 sequences, 14% being singletons. The sample in question was CD8+ T cells sorted from PBMCs, obtained 5 days after vaccination. All receptors come from a man aged 50-60 years who received an inactivated influenza vaccine.

This clonotype was detected ten times or more. The CDR3 nucleotides read TGTGCCAGCAGCTCCGTCGTTTTGGGGTCTGGGGCCAACGTCCTGACTTTC. It codes for CASSSVVLGSGANVLTF. The chain combines TRBV7-8 with TRBJ2-6, with D unclear. Germline V lookup: CDR1 SGHVS, CDR2 FQNEAQ. Deletions cut 4 bases from V and 1 base from J, with 14 bases between. The CDR3 spans 17 residues. The entire variable domain, with the rest obtained from reference TRBV7-8 and TRBJ2-6, is as follows: GAGVSQSPRYKVAKRGQDVALRCDPISGHVSLFWYQQALGQGPEFLTYFQNEAQLDKSGLPSDRFFAERPEGSVSTLKIQRTQQEDSAVYLCASSSVVLGSGANVLTFGAGSRLTVL.

This clonotype was seen only a few times. The CDR3 spells CASSEDRGRRLDNQPQHF. CDR3 coding DNA: TGTGCCAGCAGTGAAGACAGGGGGCGGAGGTTGGACAATCAGCCCCAGCATTTT. The rearrangement uses TRBV2 and TRBJ1-5; 9 nucleotides line up with TRBD1. This CDR3 is 18 amino acids long. V shed 1 base and J 3 bases; nucleotides not matched to a gene: 10. The germline V gene encodes CDR1 SNHLY and CDR2 FYNNEI.

This clonotype has at least ten counts. The chain recombines TRBV6-5 with TRBJ2-7; 11 bases map to TRBD1. The CDR3 has 14 residues. Unmatched junction bases numbered 3, after V lost 2 bases and J lost 6 bases. Germline CDR1 is MNHEY and CDR2 is SVGAGI. Here the CDR3 reads CASSYGTGGVEQYF. The CDR3 DNA reads as TGTGCCAGCAGTTACGGGACAGGGGGAGTCGAGCAGTACTTC.

This clonotype was recorded a few times. This chain connects TRBV7-9 to TRBJ2-2; D remains unclear. Per germline, CDR1 SEHNR and CDR2 FQNEAQ (reference sequence). Trimming cost V 4 bases and J 6 bases, with 9 bases left between them. This CDR3 has 13 residues. CDR3 in amino acids: CASSYSAAGELFF. CDR3 nucleotides: TGTGCCAGCAGCTACTCTGCCGCCGGGGAGCTGTTTTTT.

This clonotype has only a few counts. The chain employs TRBV11-1 and TRBJ2-1; 7 nucleotides agree with TRBD2. Germline CDR1 reads SGHAT; CDR2 reads FQDESV (reference sequence). This CDR3 is 19 amino acids long. Germline trimming cut 3 bases from V and 0 bases from J; bases unmatched to any gene: 14. The CDR3, as DNA: TGTGCCAGCAGCTTGCCAGCGGGACGACTCCTCAGCTCCTACAATGAGCAGTTCTTC. Translating gives CASSLPAGRLLSSYNEQFF.

This clonotype appeared a few times. This chain links TRBV28 with TRBJ2-3; 8 bases fit TRBD2. The CDR3 sequence is 19 residues long. Germline CDR1 MDHEN, CDR2 SYDVKM. Trimming took 6 bases from V and 3 from J; bases not matched to a gene: 20. DNA of the CDR3: TGTGCCAGCAGCCACCGTGTGGGATGGGTGCGGGGGGTAACAGATACGCAGTATTTT. As protein: CASSHRVGWVRGVTDTQYF.

This chain links TRBV6-2 or TRBV6-3 with TRBJ2-7; 10 bases fit TRBD1. Germline CDR1 MNHEY, CDR2 SVGEGT. With 2 bases clipped from V and 0 bases from J, the junction kept 4 bases outside the gene matches. This CDR3 region has 16 residues. The CDR3 here is CASSYGTGVPSYEQYF. In nucleotides, the CDR3 is TGTGCCAGCAGTTACGGGACAGGGGTCCCCTCCTACGAGCAGTACTTC.

The sample holds a few counts of this clonotype. This rearrangement joins TRBV29-1 to TRBJ1-1; D ambiguous. CDR3 length equals 13 residues. V dropped 4 bases and J dropped 0 bases, with 9 bases sitting between them. Germline-derived CDR1 and CDR2 are SQVTM and ANQGSEA. The CDR3 sequence is CSVVEVMNTEAFF. The DNA for the CDR3 is TGCAGCGTTGTTGAGGTAATGAACACTGAAGCTTTCTTT.

About this clonotype itself: The junction differs from germline at one of its ends, possibly a read error. The chain joins TRBV6-1 to TRBJ1-4; D is possibly TRBD1 (6 bases). Per the germline V gene, CDR1 is MNHNS and CDR2 is SASEGT. The CDR3 consists of 15 residues. The DNA of the CDR3 is TGTGCCAGCAGTGATGAGGCGGAGGGACATGAAGAACTGTTTTTT. Protein product: CASSDEAEGHEELFF.

The chain joins TRBV2 to TRBJ2-4, with unresolved D. Looked up from germline, CDR1 is SNHLY and CDR2 is FYNNEI. The V end lost 7 bases, the J end lost 0 bases, and 13 bases lay between the germline ends. The CDR3 runs to 15 residues. The CDR3 region has the DNA TGTGCCAGCACCGCCCCGGATATAGCCAAAAACATTCAGTACTTC. Translated: CASTAPDIAKNIQYF.

This rearrangement joins TRBV18 to TRBJ2-7; D unresolved. The germline V and J ends were trimmed by 0 bases and 4 bases, with 7 bases remaining between them. The germline gives CDR1 KGHSH, CDR2 LQKENI. This CDR3 spans 13 amino acids. DNA of the CDR3: TGTGCCAGCTCACCACCGACCGCGTACGAGCAGTACTTC. It translates to CASSPPTAYEQYF.

The V and J genes are TRBV9 and TRBJ2-5, with 7 bases matching TRBD2. The CDR3 length is 16 residues. Germline CDR1 and CDR2: SGDLS and YYNGEE. V lost 4 bases and J lost 0; bases outside the gene matches: 9. CDR3 residues: CASSSRDYFHQETQYF. The CDR3 region has the DNA TGTGCCAGCAGCAGCCGGGACTACTTCCACCAAGAGACCCAGTACTTC. Together with reference TRBV9 and TRBJ2-5, the CDR3 gives the full variable domain: DSGVTQTPKHLITATGQRVTLRCSPRSGDLSVYWYQQSLDQGLQFLIQYYNGEERAKGNILERFSAQQFPDLHSELNLSSLELGDSALYFCASSSRDYFHQETQYFGPGTRLLVL.

The gene calls are TRBV28 and TRBJ1-2; D unresolved. The CDR3 covers 15 residues. Trimming took off 3 bases at V and 0 bases at J, with 11 bases between the two ends. Germline V gives CDR1 MDHEN, CDR2 SYDVKM. The CDR3 loop reads CASSFEGASNYGYTF. Here the CDR3 DNA reads TGTGCCAGCAGTTTTGAAGGAGCTTCTAACTATGGCTACACCTTC.

The gene calls are TRBV7-2 and TRBJ2-5; D gene uncertain. Trimming removed 5 bases from V and 2 bases from J, with 18 bases in between. Germline CDR1 is SGHTA and CDR2 is FQGNSA. The length of the CDR3 is 16 residues. CDR3 region: CASSPPGYGVQETQYF. Written as DNA, the CDR3 is TGTGCCAGCAGCCCCCCCGGCTACGGAGTTCAAGAGACCCAGTACTTC.

The V gene is TRBV20-1, the J gene TRBJ2-7; 12 bases are shared with TRBD1. In germline, CDR1 is DFQATT, CDR2 SNEGSKA (reference sequence). V lost 3 bases, J lost 1 base, and 13 bases stayed unmatched. This CDR3 has 18 amino acids. CDR3 sequence: CSARGGGTGGTFSYEQYF. The CDR3 DNA follows: TGCAGTGCTAGGGGAGGCGGGACAGGGGGCACGTTTTCCTACGAGCAGTACTTC.

The V call is TRBV5-4, the J call TRBJ2-1, with 9 bases that match TRBD1. The junction had 12 bases not matched to a gene; V was cut back by 4 bases and J by 4 bases. Germline V gene data show CDR1 as SGHNT and CDR2 as YYREEE (reference sequence). This CDR3 has 17 residues. The DNA of the CDR3 is TGTGCCAGCAGCACGATGGGACCGGGACAGGGTTACAATGAGCAGTTCTTC. Its translation: CASSTMGPGQGYNEQFF.